What follows are 8 T cell receptor beta chains derived from one specimen sequenced in a study of breast tumors, draining lymph nodes, adjacent tissues (TCRdb year 2016). The axillary draining lymph nodes of breast cancer patients were the source of the lymph node samples. To prepare the library, multiplex PCR was applied. Sequencing took place on an Illumina HiSeq 2000. TCRdb cleaned the public reads at Q25 with fastp, built clones with MiXCR and kept in-frame beta chains. Merged by CDR3 protein, the rows form single entries marked with the most common genes and DNA. Present in this sample are fewer than 250,000 distinct CDR3 sequences, 32% of which were seen just once. 1.2% to 1.5% of the sample goes to the ten largest clones. Sequences were obtained from axillary lymph node tissue. The receptor source for this set is a female donor with breast cancer. Some clones in this sample may be carry-over from other donors' samples.

This clonotype was observed many times. The chain employs TRBV20-1 and TRBJ1-2; 7 bases match TRBD1. Per germline, CDR1 DFQATT and CDR2 SNEGSKA (reference sequence). The CDR3 covers 14 residues. V lost 2 bases, J lost 4 bases, and 7 bases stayed unmatched. CDR3 sequence: CSARHPDRIYGYTF. The CDR3 region has the DNA TGCAGTGCTAGACACCCGGACAGGATCTATGGCTACACCTTC.

In its sample, this clonotype was seen many times. The chain is built from TRBV30 and TRBJ1-4; no clear D. V was trimmed by 2 bases and J by 8 bases, leaving 3 bases between them. The CDR3 consists of 10 residues. Germline V gives CDR1 GTSNPN, CDR2 SVGIG (reference sequence). CDR3 in amino acids: CAWSKEKLFF. The CDR3 region has the DNA TGTGCCTGGAGTAAAGAAAAACTGTTTTTT.

As for this clonotype: A much bigger clone sits one base away, suggesting this may be a read error. This chain connects TRBV11-3 to TRBJ2-3, with D perhaps TRBD2 (7 bases). The CDR3 sequence is 15 residues long. V lost 3 bases, J lost 2 bases, and 12 bases lay in between. CDR1 SGHNT and CDR2 YENEEA come from the germline V gene. The CDR3 reads CASSLRGGTTDTQYF. The CDR3, as DNA: TGTGCCAGCAGCTTGAGGGGGGGAACCACAGATACGCAGTATTTT.

This clonotype was observed many times. The chain has TRBV6-1 and TRBJ1-5, with 7 bases fitting TRBD1. Germline values: CDR1 MNHNS, CDR2 SASEGT. V shed 3 bases and J 7 bases; nucleotides not matched to a gene: 9. The CDR3 covers 15 residues. Here the CDR3 reads CASSDRPGGAQPQHF. CDR3 sequence (DNA): TGTGCCAGCAGTGACAGGCCAGGGGGAGCGCAGCCCCAGCATTTT.

This clonotype was counted many times. V gene TRBV6-6 combines with J gene TRBJ1-6; D ambiguous. The V gene's germline CDR1 is MNHNY and CDR2 SVGAGI (reference sequence). The CDR3 runs to 12 residues. Trimming pared 0 bases from V and 7 bases from J, leaving 1 base between. The CDR3 coding sequence is TGTGCCAGCAGTTACTCGAATTCACCCCTCCACTTT. Translated: CASSYSNSPLHF.

The chain couples TRBV27 to TRBJ1-5; 8 bases line up with TRBD1. V was clipped by 8 bases and J by 1 base; unmatched bases: 16. The CDR3 extends over 18 amino acids. In germline, CDR1 is MNHEY, CDR2 SMNVEV (reference sequence). CDR3 in DNA: TGTGCCAGCGGTACCACACAGGGGGTTTATGGGAGCAATCAGCCCCAGCATTTT. Translating gives CASGTTQGVYGSNQPQHF.

At least ten counts were recorded for this clonotype. The chain uses TRBV11-3 and TRBJ1-6; D uncertain. The length of the CDR3 is 15 residues. Germline lookup yields CDR1 SGHNT and CDR2 YENEEA. The V gene lost 2 bases and the J gene lost 3 bases, with 8 bases spanning the gap. CDR3 amino acids: CASSLFGDYNSPLHF. CDR3 DNA sequence: TGTGCCAGCAGCTTATTTGGGGACTATAATTCACCCCTCCACTTT.

The chain combines TRBV10-2 with TRBJ1-4; 9 bases map to TRBD1. J gave up 4 bases and V 9 bases, and 6 bases lay outside the gene matches. CDR1 and CDR2 (germline): WSHSY, SAAADI. This CDR3 comprises 14 residues. CDR3 amino acids: CASQQGASNEKLFF. Written as DNA, the CDR3 is TGCGCCAGTCAACAGGGGGCTAGTAATGAAAAACTGTTTTTT.